These 32 T cell receptor beta chains originate from one sample sequenced in a study of T-cell memory formation after mild COVID-19 (dated by TCRdb to the early 2020s). Library method: 5' RACE. The instrument given in TCRdb is Illumina NovaSeq 6000. TCRdb trimmed the raw reads at Q25, called clones with MiXCR and kept productive beta chains. Records with the same CDR3 protein are collapsed into one entry carrying the most frequent genes and DNA. The sample contains some 340,000 distinct CDR3 sequences, roughly 13% of them found a single time. The ten largest clonotypes hold roughly 23% of the sample. Sequenced sample: PBMCs or a T cell subset sorted from them (not recorded which). The receptor set was obtained from a man between 18 and 35 years old who had mild COVID-19 (a few samples of this study predate the infection). The sample titles of this study are shuffled in the database, so cell type and time point are left out; the donor was told from shared clones.

This clonotype has only a few counts. J is TRBJ2-1 and V is TRBV9; tentatively, D is TRBD1 or TRBD2 (5 bases each). V dropped 4 bases and J dropped 7 bases, with 12 bases sitting between them. CDR3 length equals 13 residues. CDR1 and CDR2 from the germline V gene are SGDLS and YYNGEE. CDR3 region: CASSPEGLNEQFF. The CDR3 region has the DNA TGTGCCAGCAGCCCAGAGGGGTTAAATGAGCAGTTCTTC.

This chain joins TRBV20-1 and TRBJ1-4, with a possible D match to TRBD1 (5 bases). Germline CDR1 DFQATT, CDR2 SNEGSKA (reference sequence). The CDR3 covers 14 residues. Trimming left V 1 base short and J 0 bases short, with 6 bases between. Written as DNA, the CDR3 is TGCAGTGCTAGAGTGGACACAACTAATGAAAAACTGTTTTTT. Its protein is CSARVDTTNEKLFF.

This clonotype has a single count. The chain combines TRBV18 with TRBJ1-1, with no clear D. Trimming removed 0 bases from V and 3 bases from J, with 8 bases in between. In germline, CDR1 is KGHSH, CDR2 LQKENI. This CDR3 contains 14 residues. Here the CDR3 reads CASSPPTVDTEAFF. CDR3 DNA sequence: TGTGCCAGCTCACCACCAACAGTAGACACTGAAGCTTTCTTT.

The chain joins TRBV2 to TRBJ2-5; maybe TRBD2 (5 bases). Trimming removed 8 bases at V and 2 bases at J, with 9 bases between. The CDR3 contains 12 residues. The V gene's germline CDR1 is SNHLY and CDR2 FYNNEI. DNA of the CDR3: TGTGCCAGCTTGGGGAGTCAAGAGACCCAGTACTTC. As protein: CASLGSQETQYF.

This clonotype was counted many times. The rearrangement uses TRBV7-6 and TRBJ1-5; the D is unclear. The CDR3 runs 14 residues. In germline, CDR1 is SGHVS, CDR2 FNYEAQ. V gave up 1 base and J gave up 9 bases, with 13 bases separating them. The CDR3 DNA reads as TGTGCCAGCAGCTTAGAGGACGGGCGTGGGCCCCAGCATTTT. This encodes CASSLEDGRGPQHF.

The table lists this clonotype with a few counts. The rearrangement links TRBV5-1 to TRBJ1-2; a weak D match, TRBD1 (5 bases). Trimming left V 5 bases short and J 4 bases short, with 15 bases between. Germline V CDR1 and CDR2: SGHRS, YFSETQ. CDR3 length: 14 amino acids. CDR3 loop: CASRPQDTLYGYTF. As DNA, the CDR3 is TGCGCCAGCAGGCCTCAGGACACGCTCTATGGCTACACCTTC.

In its sample, this clonotype was seen a few times. This chain connects TRBV19 to TRBJ2-3; TRBD1 is a possible D gene (5 bases). The V end was cut by 8 bases, the J end by 2 bases, with 20 bases between. The CDR3 loop spans 16 amino acids. Germline CDR1 LNHDA, CDR2 SQIVND (reference sequence). The CDR3 reads CASGVVWGHATDTQYF. The DNA for the CDR3 is TGTGCCAGTGGGGTTGTGTGGGGCCACGCCACAGATACGCAGTATTTT.

This clonotype was counted ten times or more. The rearrangement joins TRBV7-2 to TRBJ1-6, with D uncertain. Germline CDR1 reads SGHTA; CDR2 reads FQGNSA. CDR3 length equals 13 residues. Trimming cost V 5 bases and J 9 bases, with 11 bases left between them. The CDR3 DNA follows: TGTGCCAGCAGCCAAGATGATGGTTCACCCCTCCACTTT. It codes for CASSQDDGSPLHF.

This clonotype was seen ten or more times. This rearrangement joins TRBV5-1 to TRBJ2-1; possible D gene TRBD2, 6 bases. Germline lookup yields CDR1 SGHRS and CDR2 YFSETQ. Trimming removed 4 bases from V and 4 bases from J, with 15 bases in between. CDR3 length: 15 residues. CDR3 protein: CASSTSPGLYNEQFF. As DNA, the CDR3 is TGCGCCAGCAGCACCTCGCCGGGACTTTACAATGAGCAGTTCTTC. Full variable domain (missing parts from reference TRBV5-1 and TRBJ2-1): KAGVTQTPRYLIKTRGQQVTLSCSPISGHRSVSWYQQTPGQGLQFLFEYFSETQRNKGNFPGRFSGRQFSNSRSEMNVSTLELGDSALYLCASSTSPGLYNEQFFGPGTRLTVL.

V is TRBV10-3 and J is TRBJ1-1, with D perhaps matching TRBD1 (5 bases). The V and J ends lost 6 bases and 2 bases respectively, with 13 bases between them. This CDR3 is built from 14 residues. From germline, CDR1 is ENHRY and CDR2 SYGVKD. The CDR3 sequence: CAIRYGTENTEAFF. The CDR3 nucleotides read TGTGCCATCAGATACGGGACGGAAAACACTGAAGCTTTCTTT.

The chain couples TRBV4-1 to TRBJ2-3; a possible D gene is TRBD2 (6 bases). V was trimmed by 4 bases and J by 2 bases, leaving 16 bases between them. The CDR3 has 16 amino acids. Germline-derived CDR1 and CDR2 are MGHRA and YSYEKL. CDR3 amino acids: CASSLFGGEPTDTQYF. The CDR3 DNA reads as TGCGCCAGCAGCCTCTTTGGAGGGGAGCCCACAGATACGCAGTATTTT.

In its sample, this clonotype was seen a few times. DNA of the CDR3: TGTGCCATCAGTGATCAGGGGAGAGGTGAAGCTTTCTTT. Translating it yields CAISDQGRGEAFF. The V gene is TRBV10-3, the J gene TRBJ1-1; possibly TRBD1 for D (6 bases). The V end lost 3 bases, the J end lost 7 bases, and 12 bases lay between the germline ends. This CDR3 has 13 residues. CDR1 ENHRY and CDR2 SYGVKD come from the germline V gene.

The chain joins TRBV12-3 or TRBV12-4 to TRBJ2-1; 10 bases line up with TRBD2. The CDR3 totals 14 residues. Unmatched junction bases numbered 10, after V lost 8 bases and J lost 9 bases. The CDR3 bases are TGTGCCAGCCGAAAGCTAGCGGGGGCTGGTGAGCAGTTCTTC. It yields the protein CASRKLAGAGEQFF.

The chain joins TRBV5-1 to TRBJ1-5, with D perhaps matching TRBD1 (5 bases). This CDR3 region has 14 residues. The germline gives CDR1 SGHRS, CDR2 YFSETQ. Trimming removed 4 bases from V and 9 bases from J, with 17 bases in between. This chain's CDR3 is CASSIGTAYGPQHF. CDR3 sequence (DNA): TGCGCCAGCAGCATCGGGACGGCCTATGGGCCCCAGCATTTT. Combining the CDR3 with reference TRBV5-1 and TRBJ1-5 gives the whole variable domain KAGVTQTPRYLIKTRGQQVTLSCSPISGHRSVSWYQQTPGQGLQFLFEYFSETQRNKGNFPGRFSGRQFSNSRSEMNVSTLELGDSALYLCASSIGTAYGPQHFGDGTRLSIL.

This rearrangement joins TRBV6-6 to TRBJ1-5; D remains unclear. This CDR3 has 16 amino acids. V shed 6 bases and J shed 4 bases, with 19 bases lying between them. Germline V gene lookup returns CDR1 MNHNY and CDR2 SVGAGI (reference sequence). CDR3 nucleotide sequence: TGTGCCAGCAGGTTCGACCCCCGGACGGCGAATCAGCCCCAGCATTTT. Residues: CASRFDPRTANQPQHF.

The sample holds a few counts of this clonotype. The gene calls are TRBV5-1 and TRBJ2-1, with 10 bases that match TRBD2. CDR1 is SGHRS, CDR2 YFSETQ, per germline. V lost 2 bases, J lost 5 bases, and 7 bases stayed unmatched. The CDR3 is 16 amino acids. CDR3 in amino acids: CASSFQAGGTDNEQFF. Here the CDR3 DNA reads TGCGCCAGCAGCTTCCAAGCGGGGGGGACGGACAATGAGCAGTTCTTC.

This rearrangement joins TRBV20-1 to TRBJ2-7; 7 bases map to TRBD1. The CDR3 loop spans 13 amino acids. V lost 5 bases, J lost 1 base, and 5 bases stayed unmatched. Looked up from germline, CDR1 is DFQATT and CDR2 is SNEGSKA (reference sequence). The CDR3 region has the DNA TGCAGTGCTGGAAAGACAGGGTCCTACGAGCAGTACTTC. This codes for CSAGKTGSYEQYF.

This clonotype was detected only once. The J gene is TRBJ2-3, the V gene TRBV5-1; the D gene is possibly TRBD2 (6 bases). CDR1 and CDR2 (germline): SGHRS, YFSETQ. The length of the CDR3 is 14 residues. Trimming took 5 bases from V and 2 from J, leaving 12 bases between them. The chain's CDR3 is CASRPSEDTDTQYF. CDR3 in DNA: TGCGCCAGCAGGCCTAGCGAGGACACAGATACGCAGTATTTT.

A few counts support this clonotype. The chain couples TRBV20-1 to TRBJ1-6; no clear D. Germline V lookup: CDR1 DFQATT, CDR2 SNEGSKA (reference sequence). Trimming took off 6 bases at V and 8 bases at J, with 14 bases between the two ends. This CDR3 spans 13 amino acids. CDR3: CSAARTLDSPLHF. The CDR3 DNA reads as TGCAGTGCCGCCAGAACGTTGGATTCACCCCTCCACTTT.

This clonotype was detected many times. V gene TRBV5-4 combines with J gene TRBJ1-6, with 7 nucleotides matching TRBD1. Germline CDR1 SGHNT, CDR2 YYREEE (reference sequence). The J segment lost 10 bases and the V segment lost 0 bases, leaving 7 bases of the junction unmatched. The CDR3 contains 15 residues. The DNA for the CDR3 is TGTGCCAGCAGCTTGGACAGGGGAGTACGCTCACCCCTCCACTTT. Residues: CASSLDRGVRSPLHF.

This clonotype was recorded a few times. The genes are TRBV11-2 and TRBJ2-5; D unresolved. CDR3 size: 16 residues. V was trimmed by 4 bases and J by 4 bases, leaving 19 bases between them. Germline values: CDR1 SGHAT, CDR2 FQNNGV. CDR3 DNA sequence: TGTGCCAGCAGCTCCTTGTGGACCAGTAGCCCAGAGACCCAGTACTTC. Translation: CASSSLWTSSPETQYF.

This clonotype occurred a few times. V is TRBV7-2 and J is TRBJ2-3; D is ambiguous. Per the germline V gene, CDR1 is SGHTA and CDR2 is FQGNSA. The germline V and J ends were trimmed by 4 bases and 2 bases, with 7 bases remaining between them. This CDR3 comprises 13 residues. CDR3 region: CASSSPLTDTQYF. The CDR3 DNA reads as TGTGCCAGCAGCTCCCCCCTCACAGATACGCAGTATTTT.

This clonotype was seen once. The rearrangement uses TRBV18 and TRBJ2-5; the D gene could be TRBD1 or TRBD2 (5 bases each). The V end lost 6 bases, the J end lost 5 bases, and 13 bases lay between the germline ends. The CDR3 length is 13 residues. Germline V gene lookup returns CDR1 KGHSH and CDR2 LQKENI. The CDR3 sequence: CASSTARGETQYF. The CDR3 coding sequence is TGTGCCAGCTCCACCGCCCGGGGCGAGACCCAGTACTTC.

The chain employs TRBV3-1 and TRBJ1-4; D gene ambiguous. The CDR3 consists of 11 residues. V lost 3 bases to trimming and J lost 10 bases, with 6 bases between them. CDR1 is LGHDT, CDR2 YNNKEL, per germline (reference sequence). In nucleotides, the CDR3 is TGTGCCAGCAGCCATGAGGGAAAACTGTTTTTT. Its protein is CASSHEGKLFF.

This chain uses TRBV20-1 with TRBJ2-7; weak D call: TRBD2 (6 bases). CDR3 length equals 15 residues. Germline values: CDR1 DFQATT, CDR2 SNEGSKA (reference sequence). Trimming stripped 2 bases from V and 7 bases from J, with 21 bases between. DNA for the CDR3: TGCAGTGCTAGAATATCGGGACTCCTAAGAGGGGAGCAGTACTTC. This gives the protein CSARISGLLRGEQYF.

In this sample, this clonotype turned up a few times. The CDR3 here is CASSLGSLNNSPLHF. The CDR3 region has the DNA TGTGCCAGCAGCCTGGGGTCGCTGAATAATTCACCCCTCCACTTT. V gene TRBV7-9 combines with J gene TRBJ1-6, with no clear D. V was pared by 5 bases and J by 5 bases, with 13 bases between. Per germline, CDR1 SEHNR and CDR2 FQNEAQ (reference sequence). This CDR3 is 15 amino acids long.

V gene TRBV20-1 combines with J gene TRBJ1-2; 9 bases align to TRBD1. CDR3 size: 14 residues. J was trimmed by 5 bases and V by 6 bases; bases with no gene match: 10. Germline CDR1 and CDR2: DFQATT and SNEGSKA (reference sequence). The CDR3 region has the DNA TGCAGTGCCAGAACAGGGGGCGGGTATTATGGCTACACCTTC. Amino acids: CSARTGGGYYGYTF.

A few counts support this clonotype. The genes are TRBV12-3 or TRBV12-4 and TRBJ1-1; D unresolved. The ends were cut back, 5 bases at V and 9 bases at J, with 10 bases in the middle. This CDR3 spans 11 amino acids. The CDR3 loop reads CASSKSLKAFF. The CDR3 DNA reads as TGTGCCAGCAGTAAGTCCCTAAAAGCTTTCTTT.

This clonotype was recorded a few times. The chain uses TRBV20-1 and TRBJ2-7, with 9 bases aligning to TRBD1. Germline CDR1 and CDR2: DFQATT and SNEGSKA (reference sequence). V shed 3 bases and J 5 bases; nucleotides not matched to a gene: 8. There are 14 residues in the CDR3. The DNA of the CDR3 is TGCAGTGCTAGTACCGGACAGGGGTTAAACGAGCAGTACTTC. Its protein product is CSASTGQGLNEQYF.

The V call is TRBV20-1, the J call TRBJ2-3; TRBD2 matches at 12 bases. The CDR3 contains 16 residues. CDR1 is DFQATT, CDR2 SNEGSKA, per germline (reference sequence). V was pared by 6 bases and J by 6 bases, with 13 bases of the junction left unmatched. The CDR3 bases are TGCAGTGCGCCTATCTCTAGCGGGGGGGGCCGGGATACGCAGTATTTT. Translating gives CSAPISSGGGRDTQYF.

This chain links TRBV6-5 with TRBJ2-7; perhaps TRBD2 as D (5 bases). This CDR3 spans 13 amino acids. CDR1 and CDR2 (germline): MNHEY, SVGAGI. Trimming cost V 3 bases and J 6 bases, with 12 bases left between them. CDR3 nucleotides: TGTGCCAGCAGTTATGTCCCTGCGGGCGAGCAGTACGTC. This sequence encodes CASSYVPAGEQYV.

The chain recombines TRBV7-9 with TRBJ1-4; TRBD1 agrees at 7 bases. CDR1 is SEHNR, CDR2 FQNEAQ, per germline (reference sequence). V shed 0 bases, J shed 11 bases, and the junction held 12 bases outside the gene matches. The CDR3 is made up of 16 amino acids. The CDR3 DNA reads as TGTGCCAGCAGCTTAGCCCCCCCCGGCAGGGGGGCTAAACTGTTTTTT. Amino acid sequence: CASSLAPPGRGAKLFF.